This TCR beta chain was profiled in a study of T-cell memory formation after mild COVID-19. The overall study: Most TCR clusters belonged to a single donor.

TCRdb analysed the 5' RACE reads with MiXCR anew, one entry per CDR3 protein. This sample yields roughly 120,000 distinct CDR3 sequences, of which roughly 15% are seen a single time; about 15% belongs to the top ten. This clonotype came up a few times. The origin of this receptor is an adult woman who had mild COVID-19 (a few samples of this study predate the infection). Cell type and time point are not known. The sequenced sample consisted of PBMCs or a T cell subset sorted from them (not recorded which).

CDR3 sequence (DNA): TGCAGCGTTGAGTTTGGAGCGGGAGATGAGCAGTTCTTC. Translation gives CSVEFGAGDEQFF. The J gene is TRBJ2-1, the V gene TRBV29-1; TRBD2 agrees at 8 bases. The length of the CDR3 is 13 residues. Germline V gene sequence: CDR1 SQVTM, CDR2 ANQGSEA. Losses at the gene ends were 3 bases for V and 8 bases for J; bases not matched to a gene: 6.